The sequence of this T cell receptor beta chain was determined in a study of blood T cell repertoires in COVID-19. As for the study in general: PBMCs, B-cell-depleted T cells, or T cells provided the cDNA or gDNA that made up the material.

This CDR3 is built from 13 residues. Germline V gene data show CDR1 as SEHNR and CDR2 as FQNEAQ (reference sequence). V shed 3 bases and J shed 4 bases, with 9 bases lying between them. How the authors handled the data: Reference gene primer amplification yielded estimated nucleated cell counts. Profiled with immunoSEQ multiplex PCR; TCRdb holds only in-frame clones, not every one. V and J calls and clone size are given by that table; D and trimming were obtained from the DNA. The sample includes approximately 300,000 clones, 70% to 85% of them seen just once. It was during active infection that Seattle patients were enrolled and then longitudinally followed.

The clonotype was recovered from a human donor with COVID-19, enrolled during active disease. The donor label of this sample is uncertain. The rearrangement joins TRBV7-9 to TRBJ1-1, with no clear D. The sequencing sample was made of peripheral blood. The CDR3 loop reads CASSFEGGTEAFF. In DNA, the CDR3 is TGTGCCAGCAGCTTCGAGGGCGGCACTGAAGCTTTCTTT.